Listed below are T cell receptor beta chains from one sample, sequenced in a study of Graves' ophthalmopathy and Graves' hyperthyroidism. TCRdb processed the multiplex PCR reads anew with MiXCR; each CDR3 protein has one entry. The sample gives hundreds of thousands of distinct CDR3 sequences, less than 55% of which show up once; around half is in the top ten. Sequencing was carried out using peripheral blood. The receptors originated from an adult man with Graves' ophthalmopathy. CDR3s include the opening cysteine and the closing phenylalanine or tryptophan. D genes are given only for firm matches. Clone size is stated in some rows and not others, as once, few, many or a class when expanded.

D: .
size: .
V: TRBV20-1
J: TRBJ1-3
DNA: TGCAGTGCGTTCGCCAACTCTGGAAACACCATATATTTT
CDR3: CSAFANSGNTIYF

D: .
size: .
V: TRBV15
J: TRBJ2-7
DNA: TGTGCCACCAGCAGGGATCTTCCGAGCGATACCTACGAGCAGTACTTC
CDR3: CATSRDLPSDTYEQYF

D: TRBD1
size: many
V: TRBV24-1
J: TRBJ2-5
DNA: TGTGCCACCAGTGATTGGGGACAGGCCCAAGAGACCCAGTACTTC
CDR3: CATSDWGQAQETQYF

D: .
size: .
V: TRBV9
J: TRBJ1-2
DNA: TGTGCCAGCAGCGTAGGACCAGGCGGCTACACCTTC
CDR3: CASSVGPGGYTF

D: TRBD1
size: .
V: TRBV7-9
J: TRBJ2-7
DNA: TGTGCCAGCAGCTTGGCCCCCGGACAGGCTTCCTACGAGCAGTACTTC
CDR3: CASSLAPGQASYEQYF

D: TRBD1
size: .
V: TRBV12-3/TRBV12-4
J: TRBJ2-2
DNA: TGTGCCAGCAGCTGGGACAGGGTGGCCGGGGAGCTGTTTTTT
CDR3: CASSWDRVAGELFF

D: .
size: .
V: TRBV12-3/TRBV12-4
J: TRBJ2-5
DNA: TGTGCCAGCAGTTTAGCGGGACTTCAAGAGACCCAGTACTTC
CDR3: CASSLAGLQETQYF

D: .
size: few
V: TRBV10-3
J: TRBJ2-7
DNA: TGTGCCAGCAGTTACAGGTCGGGAGCCTACGAGCAGTACTTC
CDR3: CASSYRSGAYEQYF

D: .
size: .
V: TRBV4-1
J: TRBJ2-5
DNA: TGCGCCAGCAGCCAAGCAGGGGTCCAAGAGACCCAGTACTTC
CDR3: CASSQAGVQETQYF

D: .
size: many
V: TRBV4-1
J: TRBJ1-3
DNA: TGCGCCAGCAGCCTTGACTCTGGAAACACCATATATTTT
CDR3: CASSLDSGNTIYF

D: TRBD2
size: .
V: TRBV7-2
J: TRBJ2-7
DNA: TGTGCCAGCAGCCGAGGGGGGCGGGGGGGCCGTTTTCCCTACGAGCAGTACTTC
CDR3: CASSRGGRGGRFPYEQYF

D: .
size: .
V: TRBV15
J: TRBJ2-2
DNA: TGTGCCACCAGCAGAGATTTGGGTCGGGGGAGTGACACCGGGGAGCTGTTTTTT
CDR3: CATSRDLGRGSDTGELFF

D: .
size: .
V: TRBV10-2
J: TRBJ2-7
DNA: TGCGCCAGCAGTGAGTCCACAGACCAAAAGCGGTACTTC
CDR3: CASSESTDQKRYF

D: .
size: .
V: TRBV7-2
J: TRBJ1-4
DNA: TGTGCCAGCAGTCCGGTCGGGGTGGTGAATGAAAAACTGTTTTTT
CDR3: CASSPVGVVNEKLFF

D: .
size: .
V: TRBV29-1
J: TRBJ2-7
DNA: TGCAGCCCTAACACCCAATCCTACGAGCAGTACTTC
CDR3: CSPNTQSYEQYF

D: .
size: .
V: TRBV7-9
J: TRBJ2-7
DNA: TGTGCCAGCAGCCGTACTACCGGGTTGGCTTACGAGCAGTACTTC
CDR3: CASSRTTGLAYEQYF

D: TRBD1
size: .
V: TRBV28
J: TRBJ2-7
DNA: TGTGCCAGCAGGGTCCCCGGACAGGGGATCCCGAAGCAGTACTTC
CDR3: CASRVPGQGIPKQYF

D: .
size: .
V: TRBV12-3/TRBV12-4
J: TRBJ1-6
DNA: TGTGCCAGCAGTCCTCAGGGAGATTCACCCCTCCACTTT
CDR3: CASSPQGDSPLHF

D: .
size: .
V: TRBV10-3
J: TRBJ2-7
DNA: TGTGCCAGCAGTGAGTGGGGCAGCTACGAGCAGTACTTC
CDR3: CASSEWGSYEQYF

D: TRBD1
size: many
V: TRBV2
J: TRBJ2-6
DNA: TGTGCCAGTTCCCGGACAGGGGGAACCAACGTCCTGACTTTC
CDR3: CASSRTGGTNVLTF

D: .
size: .
V: TRBV6-5
J: TRBJ2-5
DNA: TGTGCCAGCAGCCCGTTAGCGGTGAGGGAGACCCAGTACTTC
CDR3: CASSPLAVRETQYF

D: .
size: .
V: TRBV29-1
J: TRBJ2-7
DNA: TGCAGCGTTGTGGGACACCGGGACGAGCAGTACTTC
CDR3: CSVVGHRDEQYF

D: .
size: .
V: TRBV6-1
J: TRBJ1-3
DNA: TGTGCCACCCATTACGGAGGGATGAGAAACACCATATATTTT
CDR3: CATHYGGMRNTIYF

D: .
size: .
V: TRBV7-9
J: TRBJ1-6
DNA: TGTGCCAGCAGCCGGTCGGGACGGCGAGGGGGTAATTCACCCCTCCACTTT
CDR3: CASSRSGRRGGNSPLHF

D: .
size: .
V: TRBV2
J: TRBJ2-5
DNA: TGTGCCAGCAGTGAAGTAAGAAAAAGCCAAGAGACCCAGTACTTC
CDR3: CASSEVRKSQETQYF

D: TRBD1
size: .
V: TRBV10-2
J: TRBJ1-4
DNA: TGTGCCAGCAGCGCGACAGGGGGCGGGAAAAAACTGTTTTTT
CDR3: CASSATGGGKKLFF

D: .
size: few
V: TRBV6-1
J: TRBJ2-7
DNA: TGTGCCAGCAGTGAATCCACTTACGAGCAGTACTTC
CDR3: CASSESTYEQYF

D: .
size: .
V: TRBV20-1
J: TRBJ1-6
DNA: TGCAGTGCTAGTCAGGGCGGCTCACCCCTCCACTTT
CDR3: CSASQGGSPLHF

D: .
size: .
V: TRBV15
J: TRBJ1-5
DNA: TGTGCCACCAGCAGAGATGTGAGGGCCCCTTATGAGCCCCAGCATTTT
CDR3: CATSRDVRAPYEPQHF

D: .
size: .
V: TRBV7-2
J: TRBJ1-1
DNA: TGTGCCAGCAGCTTAAGCAGGGCGAGGAACACTGAAGCTTTCTTT
CDR3: CASSLSRARNTEAFF

D: .
size: .
V: TRBV5-4
J: TRBJ2-7
DNA: TGTGCCAGCAGCTTAGGGACAAACTACGAGCAGTACTTC
CDR3: CASSLGTNYEQYF

D: .
size: .
V: TRBV10-3
J: TRBJ1-3
DNA: TGTGCCATCGGGAGGGAGTTCTCTGGAAACACCATATATTTT
CDR3: CAIGREFSGNTIYF

D: .
size: .
V: TRBV12-3/TRBV12-4
J: TRBJ1-2
DNA: TGTGCCAGCAGTTTGCAGCAAAGAGATGGCTACACCTTC
CDR3: CASSLQQRDGYTF

D: .
size: .
V: TRBV6-5
J: TRBJ1-5
DNA: TGTGCCAGCTATAACGGGTATAGCAATCAGCCCCAGCATTTT
CDR3: CASYNGYSNQPQHF

D: .
size: .
V: TRBV5-1
J: TRBJ1-1
DNA: TGCGCCAGCAGCCCCGCGCGTTCAAACACTGAAGCTTTCTTT
CDR3: CASSPARSNTEAFF

D: TRBD2
size: .
V: TRBV10-3
J: TRBJ2-2
DNA: TGTGCCATCACCGAGGGACTAGCGGGAACCGGGGAGCTGCTTTTT
CDR3: CAITEGLAGTGELLF

D: TRBD2
size: .
V: TRBV10-2
J: TRBJ2-7
DNA: TGTGCCAGCAGCACTGGCGGGGGTCCCTACGAGCAGTACTTC
CDR3: CASSTGGGPYEQYF

D: TRBD1
size: .
V: TRBV5-1
J: TRBJ1-2
DNA: TGCGCCAGCAGCTTGGCCAGGGGGAACTATGGCTACACCTTC
CDR3: CASSLARGNYGYTF

D: .
size: many
V: TRBV15
J: TRBJ2-7
DNA: TGTGCCACCAGCAGAGTTGGGGGTAACTACGAGCAGTACTTC
CDR3: CATSRVGGNYEQYF

D: .
size: many
V: TRBV2
J: TRBJ1-2
DNA: TGTGCCAGCAACCTAGACATACCCTATGGCTACACCTTC
CDR3: CASNLDIPYGYTF

D: TRBD1
size: .
V: TRBV7-3
J: TRBJ2-2
DNA: TGTGCCAGCAGCTTAGGGACAGTGAGGAACACCGGGGAGCTGTTTTTT
CDR3: CASSLGTVRNTGELFF

D: TRBD1
size: .
V: TRBV24-1
J: TRBJ1-2
DNA: TGTGCCACCAGCAGGACAGGGTACAGCTACACCTTC
CDR3: CATSRTGYSYTF

D: TRBD2
size: few
V: TRBV29-1
J: TRBJ2-7
DNA: TGCAGCGTTGACCCTAGCGGGAGCGCCTACGAGCAGTACTTC
CDR3: CSVDPSGSAYEQYF

D: TRBD1
size: many
V: TRBV29-1
J: TRBJ2-7
DNA: TGCAGCGTTGATGGAGACAGGGGTTACGAGCAGTACTTC
CDR3: CSVDGDRGYEQYF